The TCR beta chain described here comes from a study of OX40 agonist ivuxolimab in advanced cancers. Study-wide context: Prior checkpoint blockade (anti-PD-1, anti-PD-L1 or anti-CTLA-4) was permitted; approximately 44% had it.

This table comes from immunoSEQ multiplex PCR, and its TCRdb copy is limited to in-frame clones, with some not included. The sample lists under 150,000 clones, 90% occurring once. The CDR3 runs 16 residues. Germline loops: CDR1 GTSNPN, CDR2 SVGIG (reference sequence). The junction had 10 bases not matched to a gene; V was cut back by 3 bases and J by 1 base. The material sequenced was CD4+ or CD8+ T cells sorted from blood, taken in a trial of the OX40 agonist ivuxolimab. The receptor comes from an adult with an advanced solid tumor such as melanoma, head and neck, liver or kidney cancer. The J gene is TRBJ1-2, the V gene TRBV30; 8 positions agree with TRBD1. CDR3 coding DNA: TGTGCCTGGAGGAACGAAAGGACAGGGAGTAACTATGGCTACACCTTC. Translation: CAWRNERTGSNYGYTF. Supplemented by reference TRBV30 and TRBJ1-2, the full variable domain reads SQTIHQWPATLVQPVGSPLSLECTVEGTSNPNLYWYRQAAGRGLQLLFYSVGIGQISSEVPQNLSASRPQDRQFILSSKKLLLSDSGFYLCAWRNERTGSNYGYTFGSGTRLTVV.